The T cell receptor (beta chain) under discussion was sequenced for a study of spatial heterogeneity in lung cancer. Time point noted: sample taken at primary tumor resection. TCRdb fed the 5' RACE reads into MiXCR, producing one record per CDR3 protein. The profile shows around 63,000 distinct CDR3 sequences, roughly 6.6% of them singletons. This sample comprised PBMCs, obtained at surgery. This receptor was obtained from a female donor with early-stage non-small cell lung cancer.

The CDR3 DNA reads as TGTGCCAGCAGGGAGAGACAGGGGAGCTTCTTTGCAACTAATGAAAAACTGTTTTTT. Translating gives CASRERQGSFFATNEKLFF. This sequence joins TRBV6-6 and TRBJ1-4; 8 bases are shared with TRBD1. With V trimmed by 6 bases and J by 0 bases, 15 bases remained unmatched. Germline CDR1 MNHNY, CDR2 SVGAGI (reference sequence). The CDR3 has 19 residues.